This T cell receptor (beta chain) was profiled in a study of T-cell memory formation after mild COVID-19. Study outcomes and limitations: Second-wave clones reaching peak frequency on day 37 lacked confirmed SARS-CoV-2 specificity. The pre-infection memory compartment contained some responding clones, suggesting cross-reactive memory joined.

As concerns this clonotype: Its specificity is not known.

Trimming took off 8 bases at V and 4 bases at J, with 11 bases between the two ends. This CDR3 spans 12 amino acids. The 5'RACE method, run with constant-segment primers, produced TCR alpha and TCR beta cDNA libraries (carrying sample barcodes and UMIs). TCRdb re-called the 5' RACE reads through MiXCR, storing one row per CDR3 protein. The sample lists under 600,000 distinct CDR3 sequences, 20% to 25% occurring once. The V and J genes are TRBV12-3 or TRBV12-4 and TRBJ1-1; tentatively, D is TRBD1 (5 bases). The sample taken for sequencing was PBMCs or a T cell subset sorted from them (not recorded which). This sequence originates from an adult woman who had mild COVID-19 (a few samples of this study predate the infection). Cell type and time point are not known. The CDR3 here is CASGAGFTEAFF. The CDR3 DNA sequence: TGTGCCAGCGGCGCAGGGTTCACTGAAGCTTTCTTT.